What follows is one T cell receptor beta chain and its context. Original handling: Nucleated cell counts were estimated from reference gene primer amplification. The assay was immunoSEQ multiplex PCR, and TCRdb's table has in-frame clones only and misses some. That table gives V, J and clone size, and the DNA gave D and trimming. Of just under 350,000 clones in the sample, around 87% were seen once. This entry comes from a study of blood T cell repertoires in COVID-19. Study-wide background: Sites across the United States, Italy and Spain contributed samples from acute and convalescent COVID-19. T cells, B-cell-depleted T cells, or PBMCs provided the cDNA or gDNA that served as material.

One Seattle source followed patients from active infection through their disease course. V lost 4 bases and J lost 0, with 6 bases in between. The CDR3 contains 13 residues. The germline V gene encodes CDR1 KGHSH and CDR2 LQKENI. This receptor was identified in a woman between 50 and 59 years old with COVID-19, enrolled during active disease. The chain has TRBV18 and TRBJ1-1; D unclear. Specimen: peripheral blood. CDR3 in amino acids: CASSLGVNTEAFF. For the CDR3, the DNA is TGTGCCAGCTCACTCGGGGTGAACACTGAAGCTTTCTTT.